Sequencing of this TCR beta chain was carried out in a study of blood T cells in healthy people across ages. The germline V gene has CDR1 DFQATT and CDR2 SNEGSKA (reference sequence). The CDR3 has 15 residues. Trimming took off 3 bases at V and 0 bases at J, with 13 bases between the two ends. For the second PCR, which ran for about 6 to 11 cycles, a sample-barcoded 5' primer and a J-beta primer mix were used. TCRdb itself ran the 5' RACE reads through MiXCR, one entry per CDR3 protein. The profile shows hundreds of thousands of distinct CDR3 sequences, around 43% of them singletons. The chain couples TRBV20-1 to TRBJ2-3; maybe TRBD2 (5 bases). This sequence was found in a man aged 55 to 70 in good health. The sample was blood. The CDR3 is CSARKRRTSTDTQYF. The CDR3 DNA sequence: TGCAGTGCTAGGAAGCGGAGAACTAGCACAGATACGCAGTATTTT.